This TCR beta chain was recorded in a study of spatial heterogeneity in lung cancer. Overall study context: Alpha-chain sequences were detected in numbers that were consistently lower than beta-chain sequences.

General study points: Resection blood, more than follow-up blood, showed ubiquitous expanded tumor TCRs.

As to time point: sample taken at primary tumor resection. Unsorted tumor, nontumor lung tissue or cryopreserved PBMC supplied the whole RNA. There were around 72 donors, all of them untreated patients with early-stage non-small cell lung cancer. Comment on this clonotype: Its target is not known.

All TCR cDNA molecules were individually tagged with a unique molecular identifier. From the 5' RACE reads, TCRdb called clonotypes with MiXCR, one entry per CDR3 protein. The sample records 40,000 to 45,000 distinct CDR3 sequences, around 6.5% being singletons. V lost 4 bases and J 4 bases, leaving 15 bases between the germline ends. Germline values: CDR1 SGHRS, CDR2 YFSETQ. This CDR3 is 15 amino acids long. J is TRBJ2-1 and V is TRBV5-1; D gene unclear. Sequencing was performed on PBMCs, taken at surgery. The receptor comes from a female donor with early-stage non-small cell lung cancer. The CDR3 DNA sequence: TGCGCCAGCAGCCAACCCCCGACCACGTACAATGAGCAGTTCTTC. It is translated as CASSQPPTTYNEQFF.